The rows below give T cell receptor beta chains drawn from one sample of a study of blood T cell repertoires in COVID-19. Some clones are missing from TCRdb's copy, which holds only in-frame ones; the method was immunoSEQ multiplex PCR. The top ten clones hold 3.1% of a sample with roughly 100,000 clones, roughly 87% of them seen once. The sample comprised peripheral blood. These receptors originate from a man in his fifties or sixties in a cohort sampled during active COVID-19. The CDR3 runs from the conserved cysteine through the conserved F or W. D genes are given only for firm matches. Size tells how often a clone was seen (once, few, many) or the class of an expanded clone, and some rows leave it out.

TRBD2,TRBV7-9,-,TRBJ2-1,14,CASSLPGGEREQFF,TGTGCCAGCAGCTTACCTGGGGGGGAGCGTGAGCAGTTCTTC
TRBD2,TRBV13,-,TRBJ2-1,15,CASSLGQAGVDEQFF,TGTGCCAGCAGCTTAGGCCAGGCGGGGGTTGATGAGCAGTTCTTC
-,TRBV6-6,-,TRBJ1-1,13,CASSRQVGTEAFF,TGTGCCAGCAGCCGACAGGTTGGGACTGAAGCTTTCTTT
-,TRBV6-6,-,TRBJ1-2,14,CASSYSGQGHGYTF,TGTGCCAGCAGTTACTCAGGGCAGGGCCATGGCTACACCTTC
-,TRBV18,-,TRBJ1-1,15,CASSLVPLRETEAFF,TGTGCCAGCTCACTCGTGCCCCTCCGGGAGACTGAAGCTTTCTTT
-,TRBV28,once,TRBJ1-5,15,CASRPTGNSNQPQHF,TGTGCCAGCAGGCCGACAGGAAATAGCAATCAGCCCCAGCATTTT
TRBD1,TRBV25-1,-,TRBJ2-2,14,CASSETGWAGELFF,TGTGCCAGCAGTGAGACAGGGTGGGCCGGGGAGCTGTTTTTT
TRBD2,TRBV4-2,-,TRBJ2-1,17,CASSQDPSGGVLYEQFF,TGTGCCAGCAGCCAAGACCCTAGCGGGGGAGTCTTGTATGAGCAGTTCTTC
TRBD1,TRBV28,-,TRBJ1-3,15,CASSSQGDSGNTIYF,TGTGCCAGCAGCTCCCAGGGGGACTCAGGAAACACCATATATTTT
TRBD1,TRBV7-8,-,TRBJ1-6,15,CASSDTGTENSPLHF,TGTGCCAGCAGCGATACCGGGACAGAGAATTCACCCCTCCACTTT
TRBD1,TRBV5-1,-,TRBJ1-6,16,CASTRTGPSYNSPLHF,TGCGCCAGCACCAGGACAGGGCCCTCCTATAATTCACCCCTCCACTTT
-,TRBV19,-,TRBJ2-1,15,CASRSLGGPYNEQFF,TGTGCCAGTAGGTCGTTGGGGGGGCCCTACAATGAGCAGTTCTTC
TRBD1,TRBV27,-,TRBJ2-2,15,CASSKRQGRIGLLFF,TGTGCCAGCAGCAAGAGACAGGGGCGAATTGGATTGCTGTTTTTT
-,TRBV5-1,-,TRBJ2-5,14,CASKQNLLQETQYF,TGCGCCAGCAAACAAAACCTCCTCCAAGAGACCCAGTACTTC
-,TRBV29-1,-,TRBJ1-2,14,CSVEAGAGEGGYTF,TGCAGCGTTGAAGCAGGAGCGGGGGAAGGGGGCTACACCTTC
TRBD1,TRBV18,-,TRBJ1-5,15,CASSPGTGSNQPQHF,TGTGCCAGCTCACCCGGGACAGGGAGCAATCAGCCCCAGCATTTT
-,TRBV30,once,TRBJ2-1,16,CAWTGQAESSYNEQFF,TGTGCCTGGACCGGCCAAGCGGAGAGCTCCTACAATGAGCAGTTCTTC
-,TRBV4-3,-,TRBJ2-1,15,CASSRATGASNEQFF,TGCGCCAGCAGCAGGGCTACTGGGGCTAGCAATGAGCAGTTCTTC
TRBD1,TRBV7-2,-,TRBJ2-4,15,CASSLAGTGKNIQYF,TGTGCCAGCAGCTTAGCGGGGACAGGAAAAAACATTCAGTACTTC
TRBD1,TRBV5-4,-,TRBJ1-6,14,CASSTDRGNSPLHF,TGTGCCAGCAGCACTGACAGGGGGAATTCACCCCTCCACTTT
-,TRBV19,few,TRBJ1-1,13,CASKWGLNTEAFF,TGTGCCAGTAAATGGGGCCTGAATACTGAAGCTTTCTTT
-,TRBV6-5,-,TRBJ1-5,14,CASSYSGANQPQHF,TGTGCCAGCAGTTACTCGGGGGCCAATCAGCCCCAGCATTTT
-,TRBV5-1,-,TRBJ2-2,13,CASSSGGTGELFF,TGCGCCAGCAGTTCAGGGGGGACCGGGGAGCTGTTTTTT
TRBD2,TRBV18,-,TRBJ2-5,15,CASSPPGGGAETQYF,TGTGCCAGCTCACCACCTGGCGGGGGGGCCGAGACCCAGTACTTC
TRBD1,TRBV5-4,-,TRBJ1-5,18,CASSHSPTGGDSNQPQHF,TGTGCCAGCAGCCACTCCCCGACAGGGGGGGATAGCAATCAGCCCCAGCATTTT
TRBD1,TRBV5-4,-,TRBJ2-1,15,CASSLGQGRNNEQFF,TGTGCCAGCAGCTTGGGACAGGGCCGCAACAATGAGCAGTTCTTC
-,TRBV5-4,-,TRBJ2-7,13,CASSLPGFYEQYF,TGTGCCAGCAGCTTGCCAGGGTTCTACGAGCAGTACTTC
-,TRBV10-3,-,TRBJ2-2,12,CAIGPRAGELFF,TGTGCCATCGGTCCCCGGGCCGGGGAGCTGTTTTTT
TRBD2,TRBV5-6,-,TRBJ2-5,14,CASSPREGKETQYF,TGTGCCAGCAGCCCCAGGGAGGGGAAAGAGACCCAGTACTTC
-,TRBV7-8,few,TRBJ2-5,13,CASSLRIQETQYF,TGTGCCAGCAGCTTGCGGATCCAAGAGACCCAGTACTTC
TRBD1,TRBV19,once,TRBJ1-6,15,CASKTGGSGNSPLHF,TGTGCCAGTAAAACAGGGGGCTCGGGCAATTCACCCCTCCACTTT
TRBD1,TRBV28,-,TRBJ1-6,14,CASSIRQGASPLHF,TGTGCCAGCAGTATACGACAGGGGGCTTCACCCCTCCACTTT
TRBD1,TRBV7-2,-,TRBJ1-1,15,CASSLQDRKNTEAFF,TGTGCCAGCAGCTTACAGGACAGGAAGAACACTGAAGCTTTCTTT
TRBD1,TRBV3-1/TRBV3-2,-,TRBJ1-2,14,CASSQGQINYGYTF,TGTGCCAGCAGCCAGGGACAGATCAACTATGGCTACACCTTC
TRBD2,TRBV2,-,TRBJ2-3,17,CASRQPRSGGLGNTQYF,TGTGCCAGCAGACAGCCCCGTAGCGGGGGCCTTGGAAATACGCAGTATTTT
-,TRBV5-1,-,TRBJ2-2,14,CASSLDRVGRELFF,TGCGCCAGCAGCTTGGACAGGGTTGGAAGGGAGCTGTTTTTT
TRBD1,TRBV5-5,-,TRBJ2-5,15,CASSFSRQGGETQYF,TGTGCCAGCAGCTTTTCTCGACAGGGCGGCGAGACCCAGTACTTC
TRBD1,TRBV24-1,-,TRBJ2-1,17,CATSDRGDRAGYNEQFF,TGTGCCACCAGTGATCGAGGGGACAGGGCGGGCTACAATGAGCAGTTCTTC
-,TRBV9,once,TRBJ1-3,16,CASSVVGGRSGNTIYF,TGTGCCAGCAGCGTAGTCGGGGGGCGATCTGGAAACACCATATATTTT
TRBD1,TRBV11-2,-,TRBJ2-7,14,CASSLGQGLGEQYF,TGTGCCAGCAGCTTAGGACAGGGGTTGGGCGAGCAGTACTTC
TRBD1,TRBV7-6,-,TRBJ2-5,15,CASSLDRGAQETQYF,TGTGCCAGCAGCTTAGACAGGGGCGCTCAAGAGACCCAGTACTTC
-,TRBV2,-,TRBJ2-1,12,CASSDRGNEQFF,TGTGCCAGCAGTGATAGAGGGAATGAGCAGTTCTTC